The TCR beta chain under discussion was sequenced for a study of cytomegalovirus exposure and HLA in healthy donors. The study, taken as a whole, reports: Rarity characterized most TCR sequences, yet some public TCRs appeared in many donors.

Germline CDR1 and CDR2: SGHAT and FQNNGV. CDR3 length: 15 residues. The V gene lost 0 bases and the J gene lost 8 bases, with 14 bases spanning the gap. Worth noting for this clone: Its antigen is unidentified.

The PCR was carried out with 60 Vbeta primers and 13 Jbeta primers. Produced via immunoSEQ multiplex PCR; TCRdb's table is partial and in-frame only. The sample carries more than 100,000 clones, 76% recorded once. Sequencing was done on a sample of PBMCs. The V and J genes are TRBV11-2 and TRBJ1-3; D might be TRBD1 (6 bases). This TCR was sampled from a female donor in good health and CMV-seropositive. CDR3 nucleotides: TGTGCCAGCAGCTTAGACTCTTCAGGGGCGGACACCATATATTTT. This translates into CASSLDSSGADTIYF.